This T cell receptor (beta chain) appears in the sequencing data of a study of T cell repertoires and HLA-DP antigens. Study-wide background: CD4+ T cells were cocultured with HeLa cells expressing HLA-DP.

CDR1 and CDR2 (germline): ENHRY, SYGVKD. V gave up 6 bases and J gave up 4 bases; unmatched junction bases: 7. The CDR3 spans 14 residues. After roughly 15 days' expansion, CD4+ cells were restimulated around 23 h with HeLa expressing allogeneic DPB1. Stimulation used HeLa cells expressing transduced HLA-DPA1/DPB1, HLA-DM, invariant chain and CD80. Profiled with immunoSEQ multiplex PCR; TCRdb holds only in-frame clones, not every one. Among thousands of clones, over 70% were seen once, and the ten largest hold less than 55%. This TCR derives from a man in his fifties in good health and CMV-seronegative. Sequenced material: CD137- CD4+ T cells from cultured PBMCs. V gene TRBV10-3 combines with J gene TRBJ1-1; 8 nucleotides match TRBD1. CDR3 DNA: TGTGCCATCAGGGCCTCCGACAGGGGCACTGAAGCTTTCTTT. Residues: CAIRASDRGTEAFF.